This T cell receptor beta chain was recovered during a study of blood T cell repertoires in COVID-19. For the study at large: Collection of acute and convalescent COVID-19 samples took place in the United States, Italy and Spain. Sources were T cells, B-cell-depleted T cells, or PBMCs; the material itself was cDNA or gDNA.

Germline trimming cut 0 bases from V and 4 bases from J; bases unmatched to any gene: 6. The CDR3 sequence is 15 residues long. CDR1 is MGHRA and CDR2 is YSYEKL in the germline V gene. Authors' processing steps: Estimated nucleated cell counts came from reference gene primer amplification. Using immunoSEQ multiplex PCR, the repertoire was profiled, and TCRdb retains in-frame clones only, with some absent. The V and J calls and clone size come from that table; D and trimming were worked out from the DNA. In the table there are 15,000 to 20,000 clones, about 93% of which are singletons. This chain joins TRBV4-1 and TRBJ2-7; TRBD1 matches 7 bases. Source material: peripheral blood. The TCR was taken from a man aged 55 to 69 with active COVID-19. The CDR3 coding sequence is TGCGCCAGCAGCCAAGAAAGAAAGGACAGGTACGAGCAGTACGTC. It is translated as CASSQERKDRYEQYV.